This T cell receptor beta chain was sequenced for a study of blood T cell repertoires in COVID-19. Germline V lookup: CDR1 LNHDA, CDR2 SQIVND (reference sequence). The CDR3 extends over 11 amino acids. The ends were cut back, 5 bases at V and 7 bases at J, with 8 bases in the middle. Sequenced by immunoSEQ multiplex PCR; TCRdb stores in-frame clones only, minus some. The sample holds about 240,000 clones, about 80% seen once. Sequencing was done on a sample of peripheral blood. The TCR sequence derives from a woman aged 80 or over with acute or convalescent COVID-19. The chain is built from TRBV19 and TRBJ1-2; TRBD1 is a possible D gene (5 bases). CDR3 nucleotides: TGTGCCAGTAGTCCCAGGGTTGGCTACACCTTC. Translation: CASSPRVGYTF. The entire variable domain, with the rest obtained from reference TRBV19 and TRBJ1-2, is as follows: DGGITQSPKYLFRKEGQNVTLSCEQNLNHDAMYWYRQDPGQGLRLIYYSQIVNDFQKGDIAEGYSVSREKKESFPLTVTSAQKNPTAFYLCASSPRVGYTFGSGTRLTVV.